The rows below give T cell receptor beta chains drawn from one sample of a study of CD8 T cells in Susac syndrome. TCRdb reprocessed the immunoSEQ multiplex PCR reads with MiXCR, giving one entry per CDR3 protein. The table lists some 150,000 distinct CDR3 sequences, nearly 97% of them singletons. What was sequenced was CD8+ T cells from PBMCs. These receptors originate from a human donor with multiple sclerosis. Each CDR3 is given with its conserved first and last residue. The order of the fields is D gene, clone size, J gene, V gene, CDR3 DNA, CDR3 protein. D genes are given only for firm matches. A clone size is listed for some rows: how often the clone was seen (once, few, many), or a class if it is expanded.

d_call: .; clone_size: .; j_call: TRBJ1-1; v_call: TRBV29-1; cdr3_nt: TGCAGCGTTTACACCTGGGGGGAGGACACTGAAGCTTTCTTT; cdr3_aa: CSVYTWGEDTEAFF
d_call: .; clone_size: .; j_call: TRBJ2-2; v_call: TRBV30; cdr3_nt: TGTGCCTGGAGTGTACAGGGTAACACCGGGGAGCTGTTTTTT; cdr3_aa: CAWSVQGNTGELFF
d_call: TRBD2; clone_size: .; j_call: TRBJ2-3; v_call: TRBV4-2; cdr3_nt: TGTGCCAGCAGTCGATCGTATACTAGCGGGTGGGCAGATACGCAGTATTTT; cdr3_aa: CASSRSYTSGWADTQYF
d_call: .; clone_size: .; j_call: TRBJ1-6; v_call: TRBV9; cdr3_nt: TGTGCCAGCAGCGTAGAGGGGGGCAGGAATTCACCCCTCCACTTT; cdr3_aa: CASSVEGGRNSPLHF
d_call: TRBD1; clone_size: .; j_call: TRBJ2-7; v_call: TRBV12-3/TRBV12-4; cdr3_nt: TGTGCCAGCAGTTCAGACAGGGGGCGAAGTCCAGGGGAGCAGTACTTC; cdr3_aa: CASSSDRGRSPGEQYF
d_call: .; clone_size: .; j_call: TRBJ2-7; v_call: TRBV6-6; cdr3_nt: TGTGCCAGCAGTTACCGACAAACGGGGGAGCAGTACTTC; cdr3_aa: CASSYRQTGEQYF
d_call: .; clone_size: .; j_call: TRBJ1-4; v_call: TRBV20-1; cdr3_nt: TGCAGTGCTAGTTTAACGTGGGCTAATGAAAAACTGTTTTTT; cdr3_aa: CSASLTWANEKLFF
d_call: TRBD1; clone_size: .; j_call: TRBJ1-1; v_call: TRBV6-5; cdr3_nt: TGTGCCAGCAGTTCCATGGCAGGGGGCTACACTGAAGCTTTCTTT; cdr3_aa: CASSSMAGGYTEAFF
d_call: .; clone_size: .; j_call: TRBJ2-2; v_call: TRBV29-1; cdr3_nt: TGCAGCGTAGCGAGGGCAGGGTTGGACACCGGGGAGCTGTTTTTT; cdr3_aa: CSVARAGLDTGELFF
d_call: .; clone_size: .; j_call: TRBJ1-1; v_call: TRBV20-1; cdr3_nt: TGCAGTGCTAGAGATCGGGGGGCTTGGGACACTGAAGCTTTCTTT; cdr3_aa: CSARDRGAWDTEAFF
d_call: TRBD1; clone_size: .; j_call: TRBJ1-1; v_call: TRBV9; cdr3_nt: TGTGCCAGCAGCGTTGGACAGGGGGAAGACACTGAAGCTTTCTTT; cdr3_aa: CASSVGQGEDTEAFF
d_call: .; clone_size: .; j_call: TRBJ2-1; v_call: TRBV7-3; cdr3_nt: TGTGCCAGCAGCTGGGGTCCCAGCTCCTACAATGAGCAGTTCTTC; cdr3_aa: CASSWGPSSYNEQFF
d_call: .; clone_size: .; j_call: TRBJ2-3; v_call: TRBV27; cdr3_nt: TGTGCCAGCAGTTTGTGGGACACCAGCACAGATACGCAGTATTTT; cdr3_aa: CASSLWDTSTDTQYF
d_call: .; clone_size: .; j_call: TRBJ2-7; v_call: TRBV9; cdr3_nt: TGTGCCAGCAGCATTACAGACTCCTACGAGCAGTACTTC; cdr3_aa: CASSITDSYEQYF
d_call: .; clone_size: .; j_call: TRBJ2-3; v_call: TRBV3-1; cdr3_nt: TGTGCCAGCAGCCCCGGGATGTTGGGGGGCGCAGATACGCAGTATTTT; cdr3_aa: CASSPGMLGGADTQYF
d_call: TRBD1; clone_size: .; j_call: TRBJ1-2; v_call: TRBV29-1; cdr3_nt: TGCAGCGTTGAAGCAGGGGGCGACTATGGCTACACCTTC; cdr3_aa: CSVEAGGDYGYTF
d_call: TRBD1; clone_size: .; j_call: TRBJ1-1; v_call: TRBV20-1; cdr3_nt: TGCAGTGCTAGAGGGACAGGGGGAGATGGTGAGGACACTGAAGCTTTCTTT; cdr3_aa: CSARGTGGDGEDTEAFF
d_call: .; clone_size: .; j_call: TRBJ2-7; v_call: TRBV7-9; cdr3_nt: TGTGCCAGCAGCTTAGGAACCGGGCCTACCTACGAGCAGTACTTC; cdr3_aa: CASSLGTGPTYEQYF
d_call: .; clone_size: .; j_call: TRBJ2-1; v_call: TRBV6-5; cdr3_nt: TGTGCCAGCGCATCTGGTAAGGGCCTCTACAATGAGCAGTTCTTC; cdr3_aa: CASASGKGLYNEQFF
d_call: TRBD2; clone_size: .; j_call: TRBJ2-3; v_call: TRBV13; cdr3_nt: TGTGCCAGCAGATTAGCGGGGGGCCGGGCGCAGTATTTT; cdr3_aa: CASRLAGGRAQYF
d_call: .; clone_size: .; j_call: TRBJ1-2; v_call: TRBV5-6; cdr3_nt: TGTGCCAGCAGGCCCCGGGGCTATGGCTACACCTTC; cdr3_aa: CASRPRGYGYTF
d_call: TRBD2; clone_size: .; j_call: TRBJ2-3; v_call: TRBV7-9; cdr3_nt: TGTGCCAGCAGCTCAGGGACTAGCCCACCCTATACGCAGTATTTT; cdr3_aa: CASSSGTSPPYTQYF
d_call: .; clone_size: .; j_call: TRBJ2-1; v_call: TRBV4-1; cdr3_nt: TGCGCCAGCAGCCAAGGGACAGCAGATGAGCAGTTCTTC; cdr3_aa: CASSQGTADEQFF
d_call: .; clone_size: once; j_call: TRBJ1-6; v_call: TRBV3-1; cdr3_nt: TGTGCCAGCAGCCAATGGACAGAGAATTCACCCCTCCACTTT; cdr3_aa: CASSQWTENSPLHF
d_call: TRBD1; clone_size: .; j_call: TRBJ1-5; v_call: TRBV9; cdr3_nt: TGTGCCAGCAGCGTAGGGACAGGGGAAGGACAGCCCCAGCATTTT; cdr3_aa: CASSVGTGEGQPQHF
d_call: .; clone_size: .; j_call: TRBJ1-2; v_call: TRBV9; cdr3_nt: TGTGCCAGCAGCGTAGACACTCTGGGGGGCTACACCTTC; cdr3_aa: CASSVDTLGGYTF
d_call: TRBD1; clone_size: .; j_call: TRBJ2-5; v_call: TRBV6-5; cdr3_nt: TGTGCCAGCAGTTCCCGCTCAGGGGGCTCGGGGACCCAGTACTTC; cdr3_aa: CASSSRSGGSGTQYF
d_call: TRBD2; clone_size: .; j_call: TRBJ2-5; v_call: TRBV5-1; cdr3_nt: TGCGCCAGCAGCTTGGTCGGGGGGGCCGCGGAGACCCAGTACTTC; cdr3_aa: CASSLVGGAAETQYF
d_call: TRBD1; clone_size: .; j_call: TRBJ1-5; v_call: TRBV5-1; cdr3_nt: TGCGCCAGCAGCCGCGGACAGGGGGAGGATCAGCCCCAGCATTTT; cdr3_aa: CASSRGQGEDQPQHF
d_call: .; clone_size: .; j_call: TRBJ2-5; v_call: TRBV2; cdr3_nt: TGTGCCAGCAGTGATTGGGGCAGCAGGGAGACCCAGTACTTC; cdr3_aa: CASSDWGSRETQYF
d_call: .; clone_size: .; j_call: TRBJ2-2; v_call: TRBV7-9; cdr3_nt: TGTGCCAGCAGCTCGGCAACCGGGGAGCTGTTTTTT; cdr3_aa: CASSSATGELFF
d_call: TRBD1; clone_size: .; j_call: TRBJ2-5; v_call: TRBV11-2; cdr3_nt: TGTGCCAGCAGCTCCGCCGGGACAGGGGATGCTTGGGGTGGCCAAGAGACCCAGTACTTC; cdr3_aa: CASSSAGTGDAWGGQETQYF
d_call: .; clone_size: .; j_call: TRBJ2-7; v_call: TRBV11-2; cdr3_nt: TGTGCCAGCAACTCGGACAGCTCCTACGAGCAGTACTTC; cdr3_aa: CASNSDSSYEQYF
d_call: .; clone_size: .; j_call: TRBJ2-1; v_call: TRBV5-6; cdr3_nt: TGTGCCAGCAGCTGGGGGGCCCGGGGGCCCTACAATGAGCAGTTCTTC; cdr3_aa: CASSWGARGPYNEQFF
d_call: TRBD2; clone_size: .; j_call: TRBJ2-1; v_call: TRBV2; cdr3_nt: TGTGCCAGCAGCTCGACTAGCGGGGCCCTGAGCTCCTACAATGAGCAGTTCTTC; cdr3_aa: CASSSTSGALSSYNEQFF
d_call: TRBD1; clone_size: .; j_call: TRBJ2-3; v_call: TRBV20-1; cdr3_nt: TGCAGTGCTAGAGACTACCGGGACAGGGGCACAGATACGCAGTATTTT; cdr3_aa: CSARDYRDRGTDTQYF
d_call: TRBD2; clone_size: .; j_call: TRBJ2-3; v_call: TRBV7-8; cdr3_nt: TGTGCCAGCAGCTTAAGGGCTAGCGGGGGGGCGGATACGCAGTATTTT; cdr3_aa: CASSLRASGGADTQYF
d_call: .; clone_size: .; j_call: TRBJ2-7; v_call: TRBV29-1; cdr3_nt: TGCAGCGTTTACGACCAGGACGGGGAAGGGTACGAGCAGTACTTC; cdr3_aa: CSVYDQDGEGYEQYF
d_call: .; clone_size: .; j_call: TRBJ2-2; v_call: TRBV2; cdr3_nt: TGTGCCAGCAGTGAGGCGGACAGCGTGGGGGACACCGGGGAGCTGTTTTTT; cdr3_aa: CASSEADSVGDTGELFF
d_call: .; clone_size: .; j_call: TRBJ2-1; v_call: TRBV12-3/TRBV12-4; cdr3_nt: TGTGCCAGCAGTTCTTTATCAGGGCTAACTAACAATGAGCAGTTCTTC; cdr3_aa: CASSSLSGLTNNEQFF
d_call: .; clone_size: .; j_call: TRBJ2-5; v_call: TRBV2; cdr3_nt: TGTGCCAGCAGAGACCCTGTGGGGGGCCAAGAGACCCAGTACTTC; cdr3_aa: CASRDPVGGQETQYF
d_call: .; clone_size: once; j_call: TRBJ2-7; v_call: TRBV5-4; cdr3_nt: TGTGCCAGCAGCGACCGGACCAACTACGAGCAGTACTTC; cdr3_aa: CASSDRTNYEQYF